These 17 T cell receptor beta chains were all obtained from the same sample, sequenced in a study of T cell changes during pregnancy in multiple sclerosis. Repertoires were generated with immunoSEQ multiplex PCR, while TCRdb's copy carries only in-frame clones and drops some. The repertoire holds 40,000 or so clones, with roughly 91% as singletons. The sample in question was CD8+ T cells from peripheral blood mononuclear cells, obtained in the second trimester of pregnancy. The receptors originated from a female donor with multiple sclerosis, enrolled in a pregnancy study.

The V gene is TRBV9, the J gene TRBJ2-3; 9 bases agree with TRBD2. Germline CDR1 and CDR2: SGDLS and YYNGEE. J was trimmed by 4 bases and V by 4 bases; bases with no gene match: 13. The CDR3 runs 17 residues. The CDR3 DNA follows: TGTGCCAGCAGCCAGCTGACCACTAGCGGGTTTCCAGATACGCAGTATTTT. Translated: CASSQLTTSGFPDTQYF.

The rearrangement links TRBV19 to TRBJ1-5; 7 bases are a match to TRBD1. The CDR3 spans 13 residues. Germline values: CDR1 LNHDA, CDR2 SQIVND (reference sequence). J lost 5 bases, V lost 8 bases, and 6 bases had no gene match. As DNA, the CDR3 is TGTGCCAGTTCAACAGGGGTCTATCAGCCCCAGCATTTT. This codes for CASSTGVYQPQHF.

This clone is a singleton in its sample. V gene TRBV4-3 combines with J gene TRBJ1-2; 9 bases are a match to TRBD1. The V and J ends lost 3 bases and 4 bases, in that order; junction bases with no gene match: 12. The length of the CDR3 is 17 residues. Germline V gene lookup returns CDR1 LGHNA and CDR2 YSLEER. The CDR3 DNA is TGCGCCAGCAGCCACACCGTCCCGGGACAGGGAGCCTATGGCTACACCTTC. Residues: CASSHTVPGQGAYGYTF.

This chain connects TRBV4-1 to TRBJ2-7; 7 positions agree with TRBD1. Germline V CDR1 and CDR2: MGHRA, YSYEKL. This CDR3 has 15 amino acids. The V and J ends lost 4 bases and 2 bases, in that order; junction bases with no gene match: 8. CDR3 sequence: CASSLRQGSPYEQYF. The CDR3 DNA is TGCGCCAGCAGCCTGAGACAGGGATCTCCCTACGAGCAGTACTTC.

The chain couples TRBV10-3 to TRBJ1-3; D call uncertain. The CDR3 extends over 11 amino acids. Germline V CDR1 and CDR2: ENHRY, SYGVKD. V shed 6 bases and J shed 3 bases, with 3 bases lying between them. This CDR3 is CAIRSGNTIYF. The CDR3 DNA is TGTGCCATCAGGAGTGGAAACACCATATATTTT.

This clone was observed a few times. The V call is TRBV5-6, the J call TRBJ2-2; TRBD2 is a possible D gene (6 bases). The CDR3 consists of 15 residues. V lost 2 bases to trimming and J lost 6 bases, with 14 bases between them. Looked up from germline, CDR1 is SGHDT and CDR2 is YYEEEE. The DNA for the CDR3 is TGTGCCAGCAGCTTTAGGAGGGAAGGCCCCGGGGAGCTGTTTTTT. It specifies CASSFRREGPGELFF.

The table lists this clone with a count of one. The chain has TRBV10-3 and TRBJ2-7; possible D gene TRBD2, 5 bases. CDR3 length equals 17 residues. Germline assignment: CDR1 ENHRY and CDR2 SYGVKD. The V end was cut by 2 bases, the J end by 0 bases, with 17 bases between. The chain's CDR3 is CAISEVGLAGSSYEQYF. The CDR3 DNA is TGTGCCATCAGTGAGGTTGGGCTAGCTGGGAGCTCCTACGAGCAGTACTTC.

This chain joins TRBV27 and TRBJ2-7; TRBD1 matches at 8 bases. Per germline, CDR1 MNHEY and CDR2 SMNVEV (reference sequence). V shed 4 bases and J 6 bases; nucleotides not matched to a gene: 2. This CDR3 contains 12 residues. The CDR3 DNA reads TGTGCCAGCAGTTGGACAGGGTCCGAGCAGTACTTC. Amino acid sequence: CASSWTGSEQYF.

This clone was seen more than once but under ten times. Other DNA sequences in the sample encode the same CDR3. The CDR3 DNA reads as TGTGCCAGTAGTATATCTAGCGGGGGCCCCAATGAGCAGTTCTTC. Amino acids: CASSISSGGPNEQFF. This chain connects TRBV19 to TRBJ2-1; 10 bases fit TRBD2. CDR3 length: 15 residues. CDR1 is LNHDA and CDR2 is SQIVND in the germline V gene (reference sequence). The ends lost 2 bases at V and 6 bases at J; junction bases unmatched: 4.

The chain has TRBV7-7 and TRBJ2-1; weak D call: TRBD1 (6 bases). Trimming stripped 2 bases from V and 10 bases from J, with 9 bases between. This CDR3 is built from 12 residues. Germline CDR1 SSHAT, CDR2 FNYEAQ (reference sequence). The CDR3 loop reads CASSLPGQEQFF. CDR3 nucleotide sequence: TGTGCCAGCAGCTTACCCGGACAGGAGCAGTTCTTC.

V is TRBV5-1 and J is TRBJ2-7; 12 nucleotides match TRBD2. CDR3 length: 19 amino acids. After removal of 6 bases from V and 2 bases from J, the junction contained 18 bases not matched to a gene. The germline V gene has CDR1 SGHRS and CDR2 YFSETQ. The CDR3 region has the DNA TGCGCCAGCACCCCTGGACTAGCGGGACACAGGTCCGGGCCCTACGAGCAGTACTTC. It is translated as CASTPGLAGHRSGPYEQYF.

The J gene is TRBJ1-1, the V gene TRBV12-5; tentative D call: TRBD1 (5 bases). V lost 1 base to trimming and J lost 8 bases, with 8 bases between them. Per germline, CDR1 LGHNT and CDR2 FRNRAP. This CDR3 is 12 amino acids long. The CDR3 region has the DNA TGTGCTAGTGGTTTGGGGGGCTTGGAAGCTTTCTTT. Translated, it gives CASGLGGLEAFF.

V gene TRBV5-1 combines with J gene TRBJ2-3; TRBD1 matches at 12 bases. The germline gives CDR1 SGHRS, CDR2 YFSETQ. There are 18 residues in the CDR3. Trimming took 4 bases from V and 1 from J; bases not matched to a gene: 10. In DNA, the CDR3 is TGCGCCAGCAGCGTCGTTGGGGACAGGGGGCAAGGCACAGATACGCAGTATTTT. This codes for CASSVVGDRGQGTDTQYF.

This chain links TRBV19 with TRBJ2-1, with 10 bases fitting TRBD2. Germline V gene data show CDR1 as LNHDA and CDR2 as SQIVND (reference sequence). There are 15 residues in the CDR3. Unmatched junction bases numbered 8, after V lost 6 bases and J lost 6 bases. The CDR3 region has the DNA TGTGCCAGTAGCCTGACTAGCGGGCGCTCCAATGAGCAGTTCTTC. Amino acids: CASSLTSGRSNEQFF.

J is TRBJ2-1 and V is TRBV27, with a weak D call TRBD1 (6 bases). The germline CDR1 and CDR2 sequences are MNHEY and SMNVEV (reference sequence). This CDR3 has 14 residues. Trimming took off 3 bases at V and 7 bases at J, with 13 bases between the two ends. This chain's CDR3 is CASSLGHVPNEQFF. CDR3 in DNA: TGTGCCAGCAGTTTGGGACATGTTCCTAATGAGCAGTTCTTC.

The CDR3 loop is CATSRDLQGGETQYF. The CDR3 nucleotides read TGTGCCACCAGCAGAGATCTCCAGGGAGGGGAGACCCAGTACTTC. This chain connects TRBV15 to TRBJ2-5; 7 nucleotides match TRBD2. J was trimmed by 5 bases and V by 0 bases; bases with no gene match: 6. The CDR3 runs 15 residues. CDR1 and CDR2 from the germline V gene are LNHNV and YYDKDF (reference sequence).

The CDR3, as DNA: TGCAGCGTTACTGCCCCGGGACAGGGGGCTTTCGGGTCGCCCCAGCATTTT. As protein: CSVTAPGQGAFGSPQHF. V usage is TRBV29-1 and J usage is TRBJ1-5; TRBD1 matches 12 bases. The CDR3 totals 17 residues. In germline, CDR1 is SQVTM, CDR2 ANQGSEA. The ends lost 5 bases at V and 9 bases at J; junction bases unmatched: 17.